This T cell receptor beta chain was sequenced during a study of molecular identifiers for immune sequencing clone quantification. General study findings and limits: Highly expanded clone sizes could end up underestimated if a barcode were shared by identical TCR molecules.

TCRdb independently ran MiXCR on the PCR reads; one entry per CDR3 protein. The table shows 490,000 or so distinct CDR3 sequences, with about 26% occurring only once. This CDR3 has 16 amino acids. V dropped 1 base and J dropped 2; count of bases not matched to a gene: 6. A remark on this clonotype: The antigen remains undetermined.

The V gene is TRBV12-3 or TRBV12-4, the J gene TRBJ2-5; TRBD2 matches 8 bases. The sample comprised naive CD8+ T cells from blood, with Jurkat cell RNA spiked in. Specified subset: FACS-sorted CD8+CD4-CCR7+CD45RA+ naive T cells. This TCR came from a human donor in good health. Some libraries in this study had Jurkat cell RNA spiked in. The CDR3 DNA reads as TGTGCCAGCAGTTTAGTTGGTAGCGGGGTACAAGAGACCCAGTACTTC. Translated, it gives CASSLVGSGVQETQYF.